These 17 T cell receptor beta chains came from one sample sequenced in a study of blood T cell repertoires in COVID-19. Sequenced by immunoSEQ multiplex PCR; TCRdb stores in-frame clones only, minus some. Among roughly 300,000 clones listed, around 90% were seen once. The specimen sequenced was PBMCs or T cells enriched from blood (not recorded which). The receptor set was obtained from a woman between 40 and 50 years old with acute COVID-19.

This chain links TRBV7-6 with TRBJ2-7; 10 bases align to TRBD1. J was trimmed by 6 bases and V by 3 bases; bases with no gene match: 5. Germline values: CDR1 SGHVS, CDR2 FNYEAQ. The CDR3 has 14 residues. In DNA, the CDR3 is TGTGCCAGCAGCTTGGGACAGGGGACCGGCGAGCAGTACTTC. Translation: CASSLGQGTGEQYF.

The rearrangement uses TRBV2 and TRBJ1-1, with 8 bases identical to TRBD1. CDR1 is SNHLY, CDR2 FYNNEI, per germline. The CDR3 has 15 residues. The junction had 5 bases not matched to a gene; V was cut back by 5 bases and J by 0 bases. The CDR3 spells CASSKNRGMNTEAFF. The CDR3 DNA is TGTGCCAGCAGTAAGAACAGGGGGATGAACACTGAAGCTTTCTTT.

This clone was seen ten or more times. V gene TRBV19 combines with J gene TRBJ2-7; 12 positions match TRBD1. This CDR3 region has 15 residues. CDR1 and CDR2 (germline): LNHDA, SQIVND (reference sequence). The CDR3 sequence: CASSEGTGGVKSPEV. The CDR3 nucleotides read TGTGCCAGTAGTGAAGGGACAGGGGGCGTCAAAAGCCCCGAGGTC.

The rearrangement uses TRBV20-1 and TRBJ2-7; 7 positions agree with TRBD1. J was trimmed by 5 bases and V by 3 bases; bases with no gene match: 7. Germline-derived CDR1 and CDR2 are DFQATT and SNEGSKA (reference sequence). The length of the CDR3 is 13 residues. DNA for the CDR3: TGCAGTGCTAGTGGGACAGACCTAAACGAGCAGTACTTC. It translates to CSASGTDLNEQYF.

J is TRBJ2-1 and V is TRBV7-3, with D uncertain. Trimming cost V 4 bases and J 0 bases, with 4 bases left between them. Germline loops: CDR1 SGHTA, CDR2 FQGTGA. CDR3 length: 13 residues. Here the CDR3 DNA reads TGTGCCAGCAGCTATAGCTCCTACAATGAGCAGTTCTTC. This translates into CASSYSSYNEQFF.

The CDR3 is CASSYSTLQETQYF. For the CDR3, the DNA is TGTGCCAGCAGTTACTCGACTCTACAAGAGACCCAGTACTTC. The chain combines TRBV6-5 with TRBJ2-5; no definite D call. The CDR3 consists of 14 residues. In germline, CDR1 is MNHEY, CDR2 SVGAGI. V shed 0 bases and J shed 2 bases, with 7 bases lying between them.

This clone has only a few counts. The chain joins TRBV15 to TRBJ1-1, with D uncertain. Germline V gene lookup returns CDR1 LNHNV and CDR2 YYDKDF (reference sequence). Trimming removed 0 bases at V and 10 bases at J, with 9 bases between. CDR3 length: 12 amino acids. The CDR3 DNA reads TGTGCCACCAGCAGAGACCGGGGAGTAGCTTTCTTT. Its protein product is CATSRDRGVAFF.

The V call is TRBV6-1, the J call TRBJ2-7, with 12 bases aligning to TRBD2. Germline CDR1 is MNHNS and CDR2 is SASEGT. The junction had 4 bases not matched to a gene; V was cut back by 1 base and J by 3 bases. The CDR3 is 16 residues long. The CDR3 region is CASSEETSGRYYEQYF. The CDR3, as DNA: TGTGCCAGCAGTGAAGAGACTAGCGGGAGATACTACGAGCAGTACTTC.

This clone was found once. The chain's CDR3 is CASSFTGSSTDTQYF. CDR3 bases: TGCGCCAGCAGCTTTACAGGATCCAGCACAGATACGCAGTATTTT. The chain employs TRBV5-1 and TRBJ2-3, with D possibly being TRBD1 (5 bases). CDR1 and CDR2 (germline): SGHRS, YFSETQ. V was cut by 2 bases and J by 0 bases, with 10 bases left in between. The CDR3 totals 15 residues.

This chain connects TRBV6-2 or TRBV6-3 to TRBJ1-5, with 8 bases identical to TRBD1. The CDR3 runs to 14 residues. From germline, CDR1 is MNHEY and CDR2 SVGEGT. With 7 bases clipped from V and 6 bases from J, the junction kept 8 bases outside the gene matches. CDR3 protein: CASNPGQGGQPQHF. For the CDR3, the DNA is TGTGCCAGCAACCCTGGACAGGGTGGTCAGCCCCAGCATTTT.

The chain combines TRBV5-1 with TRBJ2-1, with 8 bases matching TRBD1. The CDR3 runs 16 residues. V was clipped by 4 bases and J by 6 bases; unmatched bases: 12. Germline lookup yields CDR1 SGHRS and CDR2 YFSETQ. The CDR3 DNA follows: TGCGCCAGCAGCCTACCTACGGGACAGGTTTTCAATGAGCAGTTCTTC. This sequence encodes CASSLPTGQVFNEQFF.

This CDR3 is CASSRDTETQYF. The CDR3 DNA sequence: TGTGCCAGCAGCCGGGACACAGAGACCCAGTACTTC. The rearrangement uses TRBV5-5 and TRBJ2-5, with a weak D call TRBD1 (6 bases). This CDR3 region has 12 residues. The germline V gene has CDR1 SGHKS and CDR2 YYEKEE (reference sequence). Trimming removed 4 bases at V and 4 bases at J, with 8 bases between.

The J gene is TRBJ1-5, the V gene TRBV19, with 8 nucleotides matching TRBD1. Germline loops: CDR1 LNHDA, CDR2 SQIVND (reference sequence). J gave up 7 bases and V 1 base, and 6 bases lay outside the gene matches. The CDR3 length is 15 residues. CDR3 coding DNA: TGTGCCAGTAGTATAGTAACAGGGGGAGGGCAGCCCCAGCATTTT. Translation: CASSIVTGGGQPQHF.

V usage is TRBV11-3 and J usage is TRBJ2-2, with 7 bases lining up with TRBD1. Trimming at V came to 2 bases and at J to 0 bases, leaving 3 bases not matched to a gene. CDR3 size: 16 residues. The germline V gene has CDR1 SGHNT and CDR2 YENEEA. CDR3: CASSLFGTANTGELFF. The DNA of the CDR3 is TGTGCCAGCAGCTTATTTGGGACAGCGAACACCGGGGAGCTGTTTTTT.

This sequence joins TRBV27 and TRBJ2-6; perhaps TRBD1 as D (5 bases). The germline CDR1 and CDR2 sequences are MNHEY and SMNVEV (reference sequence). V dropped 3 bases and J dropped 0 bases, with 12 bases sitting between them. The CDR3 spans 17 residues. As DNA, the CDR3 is TGTGCCAGCAGTTTTTCTACAGGACCCTCTGGGGCCAACGTCCTGACTTTC. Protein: CASSFSTGPSGANVLTF.

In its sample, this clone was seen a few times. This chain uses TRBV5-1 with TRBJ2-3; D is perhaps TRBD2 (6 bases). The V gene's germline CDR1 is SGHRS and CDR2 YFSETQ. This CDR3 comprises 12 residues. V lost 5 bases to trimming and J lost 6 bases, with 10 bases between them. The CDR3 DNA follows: TGCGCCAGCAGGCCGGAGGGGGATACGCAGTATTTT. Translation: CASRPEGDTQYF.

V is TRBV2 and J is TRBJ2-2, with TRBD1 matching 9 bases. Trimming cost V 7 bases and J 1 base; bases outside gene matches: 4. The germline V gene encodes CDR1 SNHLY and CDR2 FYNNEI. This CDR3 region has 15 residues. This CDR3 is CASNDRGMNTGELFF. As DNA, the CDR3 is TGTGCCAGCAACGACAGGGGGATGAACACCGGGGAGCTGTTTTTT.